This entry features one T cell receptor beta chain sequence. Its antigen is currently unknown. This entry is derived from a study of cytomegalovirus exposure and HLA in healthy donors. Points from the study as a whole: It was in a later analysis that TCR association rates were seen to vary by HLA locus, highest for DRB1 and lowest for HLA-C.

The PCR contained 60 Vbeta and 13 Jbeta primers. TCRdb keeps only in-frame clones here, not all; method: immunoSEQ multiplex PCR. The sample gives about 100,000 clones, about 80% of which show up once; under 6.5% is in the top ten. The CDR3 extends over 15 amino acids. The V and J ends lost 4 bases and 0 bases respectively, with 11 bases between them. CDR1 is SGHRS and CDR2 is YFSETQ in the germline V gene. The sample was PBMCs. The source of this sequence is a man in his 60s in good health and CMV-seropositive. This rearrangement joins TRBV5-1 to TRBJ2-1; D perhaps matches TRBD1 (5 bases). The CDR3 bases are TGCGCCAGCAGCACGGACAATCCCTCCTACAATGAGCAGTTCTTC. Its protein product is CASSTDNPSYNEQFF.